These 21 T cell receptor beta chains share one sample of origin, sequenced in a study of T cells in Graves' hyperthyroidism and ophthalmopathy. Authors of the study amplified TCR beta CDR3 regions from RNA transcripts. RT-PCR in the first round (using the HTBI primer set) targeted the TCR CDR3. One entry per CDR3 protein results from TCRdb running MiXCR on the multiplex PCR reads. Here the sample spans a few hundred thousand distinct CDR3 sequences, roughly 15% being singletons. The sequencing sample was made of blood. The receptors were gathered from a middle-aged woman with Graves' hyperthyroidism.

This clonotype has a handful of counts. The chain is built from TRBV9 and TRBJ1-1; 11 bases fit TRBD1. The germline V gene has CDR1 SGDLS and CDR2 YYNGEE. Trimming at V came to 0 bases and at J to 1 base, leaving 5 bases not matched to a gene. The CDR3 runs 17 residues. The CDR3 region is CASSVDLGQGENTEAFF. The CDR3 coding sequence is TGTGCCAGCAGCGTAGATCTGGGACAGGGGGAGAACACTGAAGCTTTCTTT.

The chain recombines TRBV2 with TRBJ2-1, with TRBD2 matching 9 bases. The CDR3 has 20 residues. After removal of 6 bases from V and 4 bases from J, the junction contained 22 bases not matched to a gene. CDR1 is SNHLY and CDR2 is FYNNEI in the germline V gene. CDR3 DNA: TGTGCCAGCAGCAACCGGTTGTTATTAGCGGGAGTTAGGGAGTACAATGAGCAGTTCTTC. The encoded protein is CASSNRLLLAGVREYNEQFF.

The rearrangement joins TRBV6-1 to TRBJ1-5, with D uncertain. Deletions cut 8 bases from V and 2 bases from J, with 13 bases between. Looked up from germline, CDR1 is MNHNS and CDR2 is SASEGT. CDR3 size: 14 residues. CDR3 sequence reads: CASGWLVGNQPQHF. The CDR3 nucleotides are TGTGCCAGCGGCTGGTTGGTTGGCAATCAGCCCCAGCATTTT.

This clonotype was observed at least ten times. V gene TRBV28 combines with J gene TRBJ2-1, with 8 bases that match TRBD1. There are 16 residues in the CDR3. Trimming cost V 5 bases and J 3 bases; bases outside gene matches: 9. CDR1 MDHEN and CDR2 SYDVKM come from the germline V gene. CDR3 coding DNA: TGTGCCAGCAGTCACCCAGGGGGCGAAGACTACAATGAGCAGTTCTTC. Amino acids: CASSHPGGEDYNEQFF.

This clonotype has only a few counts. CDR3: CSVAIGLVKQTQYF. CDR3 DNA: TGCAGCGTCGCAATTGGGCTAGTGAAACAGACCCAGTACTTC. The J gene is TRBJ2-5, the V gene TRBV29-1; D remains ambiguous. This CDR3 contains 14 residues. Trimming shortened V by 6 bases and J by 6 bases, and 20 bases separated the two germline ends. Germline-derived CDR1 and CDR2 are SQVTM and ANQGSEA.

In this sample, this clonotype turned up many times. The chain recombines TRBV6-1 with TRBJ2-3, with 9 bases that match TRBD2. This CDR3 has 18 amino acids. V lost 8 bases to trimming and J lost 2 bases; unmatched junction nucleotides: 17. CDR1 and CDR2 from the germline V gene are MNHNS and SASEGT. Written as DNA, the CDR3 is TGTGCCAGCCTCAGACTAGCGGCCACCACCGGGTCCACAGATACGCAGTATTTT. Residues: CASLRLAATTGSTDTQYF.

V and J are TRBV7-9 and TRBJ2-7, with 8 bases that match TRBD1. V shed 6 bases and J 3 bases; nucleotides not matched to a gene: 10. Germline V lookup: CDR1 SEHNR, CDR2 FQNEAQ (reference sequence). The CDR3 runs to 15 residues. This chain's CDR3 is CASSTPRGPDYEQYF. The DNA of the CDR3 is TGTGCCAGCAGTACACCCAGGGGGCCGGACTACGAGCAGTACTTC. Variable domain in full (rest from reference TRBV7-9 and TRBJ2-7): DTGVSQNPRHKITKRGQNVTFRCDPISEHNRLYWYRQTLGQGPEFLTYFQNEAQLEKSRLLSDRFSAERPKGSFSTLEIQRTEQGDSAMYLCASSTPRGPDYEQYFGPGTRLTVT.

Ten or more counts support this clonotype. The J gene is TRBJ2-7, the V gene TRBV29-1; possibly TRBD1 or TRBD2 for D (5 bases each). The CDR3 has 15 amino acids. Germline-derived CDR1 and CDR2 are SQVTM and ANQGSEA. The V gene lost 3 bases and the J gene lost 3 bases, with 18 bases spanning the gap. DNA for the CDR3: TGCAGCGTTGAGGAGGCCAGGGTTGGTCACTACGAGCAGTACTTC. As protein: CSVEEARVGHYEQYF.

This clonotype has a count of ten or more. This chain joins TRBV5-1 and TRBJ1-2, with D hard to call. Germline V gene lookup returns CDR1 SGHRS and CDR2 YFSETQ. The CDR3 length is 13 residues. V lost 3 bases, J lost 8 bases, and 14 bases lay in between. The CDR3 sequence: CASSSSGDRGYTF. DNA of the CDR3: TGCGCCAGCAGCTCATCCGGGGATCGCGGCTACACCTTC.

This clonotype was seen many times. The chain has TRBV3-1 and TRBJ1-5; D unresolved. Deletions cut 0 bases from V and 4 bases from J, with 10 bases between. Germline lookup yields CDR1 LGHDT and CDR2 YNNKEL (reference sequence). This CDR3 has 15 residues. DNA of the CDR3: TGTGCCAGCAGCCAAGATTGGAGTCAGAATCAGCCCCAGCATTTT. This codes for CASSQDWSQNQPQHF.

In its sample, this clonotype was seen many times. The gene calls are TRBV12-3 or TRBV12-4 and TRBJ1-1; D may be TRBD1 (5 bases). The CDR3 covers 14 residues. Deletions cut 5 bases from V and 7 bases from J, with 17 bases between. CDR3 DNA sequence: TGTGCCAGCAGTCCAAAACCCAGGGCAGTTGAAGCTTTCTTT. Translation: CASSPKPRAVEAFF.

This clonotype was counted ten times or more. CDR3 loop: CSARNGGNTEAFF. CDR3 in DNA: TGCAGTGCTAGAAATGGAGGGAACACTGAAGCTTTCTTT. The rearrangement joins TRBV20-1 to TRBJ1-1; D gene ambiguous. This CDR3 region has 13 residues. CDR1 is DFQATT and CDR2 is SNEGSKA in the germline V gene (reference sequence). The germline V and J ends were trimmed by 2 bases and 1 base, with 8 bases remaining between them.

This clonotype was seen only a few times. V and J are TRBV4-1 and TRBJ1-3; TRBD1 matches at 7 bases. CDR1 is MGHRA, CDR2 YSYEKL, per germline. The CDR3 is made up of 17 amino acids. The V segment lost 6 bases and the J segment 0 bases; nucleotides outside the gene matches: 11. The CDR3 DNA follows: TGCGCCAGCAGTAGGTCGATACAGGGGATCTCTGGAAACACCATATATTTT. Translation: CASSRSIQGISGNTIYF.

The table lists this clonotype with many counts. This sequence joins TRBV2 and TRBJ2-6; D might be TRBD1 or TRBD2, each matching 5 bases. Germline CDR1 is SNHLY and CDR2 is FYNNEI. This CDR3 is built from 16 residues. V lost 3 bases, J lost 1 base, and 10 bases lay in between. The CDR3 sequence: CASSDWGGSGANVLTF. DNA of the CDR3: TGTGCCAGCAGTGATTGGGGCGGGTCTGGGGCCAACGTCCTGACTTTC.

This clonotype appeared many times. The chain employs TRBV28 and TRBJ2-7, with D tentatively TRBD1 or TRBD2 (6 bases each). V lost 4 bases, J lost 2 bases, and 18 bases lay in between. The CDR3 is made up of 16 amino acids. Germline V gene lookup returns CDR1 MDHEN and CDR2 SYDVKM. The CDR3 here is CASSSPSVGGTYEQYF. CDR3 bases: TGTGCCAGCAGTTCCCCCAGTGTCGGGGGCACCTACGAGCAGTACTTC.

This clonotype was seen many times. V gene TRBV20-1 combines with J gene TRBJ2-5; 9 bases agree with TRBD2. The CDR3 sequence is 16 residues long. The germline CDR1 and CDR2 sequences are DFQATT and SNEGSKA (reference sequence). V lost 2 bases, J lost 4 bases, and 11 bases stayed unmatched. For the CDR3, the DNA is TGCAGTGCTAGACCCACCTTGGCGGGAGGGCCAGAGACCCAGTACTTC. It translates to CSARPTLAGGPETQYF.

This clonotype was counted many times. This chain joins TRBV2 and TRBJ1-3; D may be TRBD1 (5 bases). CDR1 and CDR2 from the germline V gene are SNHLY and FYNNEI. The CDR3 has 16 residues. V lost 2 bases to trimming and J lost 1 base, with 12 bases between them. The CDR3 sequence: CASSEIGQGSGNTIYF. The CDR3 DNA is TGTGCCAGCAGTGAAATTGGGCAGGGATCTGGAAACACCATATATTTT.

A few counts support this clonotype. The chain is built from TRBV7-9 and TRBJ2-7, with 7 nucleotides matching TRBD2. The CDR3 is made up of 16 amino acids. V lost 5 bases to trimming and J lost 0 bases; unmatched junction nucleotides: 10. Germline V CDR1 and CDR2: SEHNR, FQNEAQ (reference sequence). The CDR3 protein is CASSPYSGQSSYEQYF. DNA of the CDR3: TGTGCCAGCAGCCCCTATAGCGGGCAGAGCTCCTACGAGCAGTACTTC.

This clonotype was seen a few times. The chain employs TRBV10-1 and TRBJ2-1; D gene ambiguous. Trimming pared 6 bases from V and 8 bases from J, leaving 14 bases between. This CDR3 comprises 13 residues. The V gene's germline CDR1 is WNHNN and CDR2 SYGVQD (reference sequence). The CDR3 region is CASSLSLADEQFF. The CDR3, as DNA: TGCGCCAGCAGCCTTAGTCTGGCGGATGAGCAGTTCTTC.

The table lists this clonotype with many counts. This chain uses TRBV10-3 with TRBJ1-2; unclear D gene. CDR1 is ENHRY and CDR2 is SYGVKD in the germline V gene. This CDR3 region has 16 residues. Trimming removed 6 bases at V and 3 bases at J, with 20 bases between. The CDR3 DNA reads TGTGCCATCAGCACACCGGACGCACGAGGCGACTATGGCTACACCTTC. Translating gives CAISTPDARGDYGYTF.

A word on this clonotype: A read error is possible here, since a much larger clone lies one base away. The chain recombines TRBV30 with TRBJ1-2; the D gene is possibly TRBD1 (6 bases). This CDR3 has 12 residues. Germline-derived CDR1 and CDR2 are GTSNPN and SVGIG (reference sequence). CDR3 residues: CAWSTGNYSYTF. The CDR3 DNA reads TGTGCCTGGAGTACAGGGAACTATAGCTACACCTTC.